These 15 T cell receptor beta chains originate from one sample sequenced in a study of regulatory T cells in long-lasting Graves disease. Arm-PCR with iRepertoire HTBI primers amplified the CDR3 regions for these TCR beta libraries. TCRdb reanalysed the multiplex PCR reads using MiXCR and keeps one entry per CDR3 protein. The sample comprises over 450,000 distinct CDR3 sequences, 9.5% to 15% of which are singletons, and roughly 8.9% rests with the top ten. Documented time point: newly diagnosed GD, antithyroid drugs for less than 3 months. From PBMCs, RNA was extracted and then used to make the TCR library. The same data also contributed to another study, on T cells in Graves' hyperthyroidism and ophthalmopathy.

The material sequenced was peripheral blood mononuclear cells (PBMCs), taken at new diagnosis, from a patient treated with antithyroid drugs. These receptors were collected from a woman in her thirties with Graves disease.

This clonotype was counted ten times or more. The CDR3 bases are TGTGCCAGCAGCTTCGAGGGCTGGGACACTGAAGCTTTCTTT. It is translated as CASSFEGWDTEAFF. The gene calls are TRBV5-4 and TRBJ1-1; no definite D call. Germline V gene sequence: CDR1 SGHNT, CDR2 YYREEE (reference sequence). The CDR3 sequence is 14 residues long. Between the trimmed V and J ends, which lost 2 bases and 3 bases, there was a span of 11 bases.

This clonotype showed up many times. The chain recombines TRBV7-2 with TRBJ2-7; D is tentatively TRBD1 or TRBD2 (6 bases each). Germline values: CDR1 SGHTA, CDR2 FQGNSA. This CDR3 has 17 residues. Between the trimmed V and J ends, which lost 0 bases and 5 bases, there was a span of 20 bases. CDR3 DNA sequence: TGTGCCAGCAGCTTAGCGCTGCTTACAGGGAGGAGCCACGAGCAGTACTTC. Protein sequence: CASSLALLTGRSHEQYF.

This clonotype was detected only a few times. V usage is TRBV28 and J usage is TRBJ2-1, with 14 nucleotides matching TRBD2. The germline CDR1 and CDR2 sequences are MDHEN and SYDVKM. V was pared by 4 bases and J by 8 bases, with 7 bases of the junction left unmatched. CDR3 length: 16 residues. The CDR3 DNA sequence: TGTGCCAGCAGTTCCGGGACTAGCGGGAGTCGGGATGAGCAGTTCTTC. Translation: CASSSGTSGSRDEQFF.

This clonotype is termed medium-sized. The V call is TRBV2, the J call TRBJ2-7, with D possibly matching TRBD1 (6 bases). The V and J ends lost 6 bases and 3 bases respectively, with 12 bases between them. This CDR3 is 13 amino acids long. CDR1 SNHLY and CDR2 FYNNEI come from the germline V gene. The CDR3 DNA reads TGTGCCAGCAGGGACAGAGGATTCTACGAGCAGTACTTC. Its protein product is CASRDRGFYEQYF.

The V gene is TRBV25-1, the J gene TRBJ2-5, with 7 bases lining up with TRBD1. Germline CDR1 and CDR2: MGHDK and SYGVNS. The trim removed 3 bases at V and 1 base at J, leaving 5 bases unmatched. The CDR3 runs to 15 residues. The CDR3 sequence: CASSDLGTAQETQYF. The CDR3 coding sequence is TGTGCCAGCAGTGACTTAGGGACAGCCCAAGAGACCCAGTACTTC.

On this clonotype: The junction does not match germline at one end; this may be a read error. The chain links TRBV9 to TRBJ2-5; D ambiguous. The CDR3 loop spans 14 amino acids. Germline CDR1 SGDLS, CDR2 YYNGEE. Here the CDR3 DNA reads TGTGCCTGCAGCGTGGACCGGTACCGAGAGACCCAGTACTTC. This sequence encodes CACSVDRYRETQYF.

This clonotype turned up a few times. CDR3 bases: TGTGCCAGCAGTGGGATAGCGGGTTTAAACACCGGGGAGCTGTTTTTT. The encoded protein is CASSGIAGLNTGELFF. This chain joins TRBV6-4 and TRBJ2-2; 7 nucleotides match TRBD2. The ends lost 4 bases at V and 2 bases at J; junction bases unmatched: 7. The germline V gene has CDR1 MRHNA and CDR2 SNTAGT. The length of the CDR3 is 16 residues.

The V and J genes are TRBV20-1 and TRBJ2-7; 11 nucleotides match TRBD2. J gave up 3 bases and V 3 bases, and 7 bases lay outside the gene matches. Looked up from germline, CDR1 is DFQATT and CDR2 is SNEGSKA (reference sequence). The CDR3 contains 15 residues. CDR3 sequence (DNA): TGCAGTGCTAGGGGGGGACTAGCGGATCGCTACGAGCAGTACTTC. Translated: CSARGGLADRYEQYF.

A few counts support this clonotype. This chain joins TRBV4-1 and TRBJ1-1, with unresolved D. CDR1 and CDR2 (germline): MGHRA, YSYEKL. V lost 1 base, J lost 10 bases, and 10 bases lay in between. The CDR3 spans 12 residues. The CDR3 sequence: CASSQGSRSAFF. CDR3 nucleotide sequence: TGCGCCAGCAGCCAAGGGAGTCGTTCAGCTTTCTTT.

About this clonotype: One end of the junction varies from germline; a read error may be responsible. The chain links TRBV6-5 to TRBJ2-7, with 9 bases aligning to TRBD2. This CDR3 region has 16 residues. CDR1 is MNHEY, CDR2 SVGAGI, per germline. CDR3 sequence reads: CASGYSGSGRLGEQYF. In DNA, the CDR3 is TGTGCCAGCGGTTACTCGGGTAGCGGGAGACTAGGCGAGCAGTACTTC.

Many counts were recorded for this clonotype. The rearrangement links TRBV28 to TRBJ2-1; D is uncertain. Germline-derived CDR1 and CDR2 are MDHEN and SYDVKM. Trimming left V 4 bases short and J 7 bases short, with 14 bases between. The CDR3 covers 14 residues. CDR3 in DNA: TGTGCCAGCAGTTCGAGCGATTACCGAAATGAGCAGTTCTTC. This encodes CASSSSDYRNEQFF.

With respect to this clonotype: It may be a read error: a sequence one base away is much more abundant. This chain's CDR3 is CASSLAADRGTDGYTF. Written as DNA, the CDR3 is TGTGCCAGCAGCTTAGCGGCGGACAGGGGAACGGATGGCTACACCTTC. The V and J genes are TRBV7-9 and TRBJ1-2, with 9 bases identical to TRBD1. The CDR3 runs to 16 residues. V shed 0 bases, J shed 6 bases, and the junction held 8 bases outside the gene matches. From germline, CDR1 is SEHNR and CDR2 FQNEAQ (reference sequence).

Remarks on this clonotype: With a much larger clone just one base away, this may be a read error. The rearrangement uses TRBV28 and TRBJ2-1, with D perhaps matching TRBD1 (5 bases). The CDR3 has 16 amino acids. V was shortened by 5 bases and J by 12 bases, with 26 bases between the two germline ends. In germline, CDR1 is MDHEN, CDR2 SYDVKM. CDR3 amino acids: CASSAGTGSGPQGQFF. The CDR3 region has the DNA TGTGCCAGCAGTGCCGGAACCGGGTCAGGGCCTCAGGGGCAGTTCTTC.

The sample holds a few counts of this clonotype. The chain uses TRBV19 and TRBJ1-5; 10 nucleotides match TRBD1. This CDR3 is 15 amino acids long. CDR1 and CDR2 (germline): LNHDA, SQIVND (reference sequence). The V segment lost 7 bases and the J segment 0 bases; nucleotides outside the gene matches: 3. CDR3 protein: CASTGTGVSNQPQHF. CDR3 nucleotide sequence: TGTGCCAGTACGGGGACAGGGGTTAGCAATCAGCCCCAGCATTTT.

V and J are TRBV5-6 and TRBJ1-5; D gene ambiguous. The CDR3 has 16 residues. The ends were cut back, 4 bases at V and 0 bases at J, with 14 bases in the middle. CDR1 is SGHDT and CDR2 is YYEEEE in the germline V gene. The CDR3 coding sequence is TGTGCCAGCAGCGTCCGAAGGGCAGATAGCAATCAGCCCCAGCATTTT. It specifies CASSVRRADSNQPQHF.